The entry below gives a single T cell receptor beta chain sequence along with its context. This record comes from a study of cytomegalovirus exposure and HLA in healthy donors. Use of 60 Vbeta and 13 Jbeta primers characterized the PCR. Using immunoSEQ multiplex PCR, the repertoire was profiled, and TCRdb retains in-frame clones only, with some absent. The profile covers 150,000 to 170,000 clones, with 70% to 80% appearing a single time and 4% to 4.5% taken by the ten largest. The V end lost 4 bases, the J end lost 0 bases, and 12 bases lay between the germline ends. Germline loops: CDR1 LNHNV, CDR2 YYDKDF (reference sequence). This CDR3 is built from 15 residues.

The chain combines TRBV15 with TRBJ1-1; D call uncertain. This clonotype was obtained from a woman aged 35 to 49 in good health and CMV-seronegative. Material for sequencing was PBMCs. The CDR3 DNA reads TGTGCCACCAGCACAGATCCACAGCTGAACACTGAAGCTTTCTTT. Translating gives CATSTDPQLNTEAFF.